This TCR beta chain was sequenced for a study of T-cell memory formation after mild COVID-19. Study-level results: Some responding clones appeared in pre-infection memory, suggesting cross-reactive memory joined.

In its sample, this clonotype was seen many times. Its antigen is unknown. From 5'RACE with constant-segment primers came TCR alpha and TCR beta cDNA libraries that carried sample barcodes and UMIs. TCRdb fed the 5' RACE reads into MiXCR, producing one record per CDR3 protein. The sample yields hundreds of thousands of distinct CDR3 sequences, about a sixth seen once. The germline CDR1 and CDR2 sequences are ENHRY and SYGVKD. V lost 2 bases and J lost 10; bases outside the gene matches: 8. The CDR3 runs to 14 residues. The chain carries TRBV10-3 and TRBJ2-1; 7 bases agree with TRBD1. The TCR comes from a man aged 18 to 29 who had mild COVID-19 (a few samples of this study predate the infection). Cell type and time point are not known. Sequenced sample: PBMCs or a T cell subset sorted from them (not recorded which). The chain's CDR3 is CAISEASTGQEQFF. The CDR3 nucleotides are TGTGCCATCAGTGAGGCCTCGACAGGGCAGGAGCAGTTCTTC.